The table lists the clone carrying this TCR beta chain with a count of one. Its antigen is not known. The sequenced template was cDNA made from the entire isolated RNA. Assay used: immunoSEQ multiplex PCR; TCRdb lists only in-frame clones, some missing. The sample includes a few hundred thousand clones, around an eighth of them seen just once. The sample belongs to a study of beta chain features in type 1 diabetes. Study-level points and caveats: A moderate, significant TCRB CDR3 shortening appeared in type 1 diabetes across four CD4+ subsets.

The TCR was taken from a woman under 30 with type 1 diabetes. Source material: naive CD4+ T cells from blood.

This CDR3 is CASSPRDYYKETQYF. CDR3 nucleotide sequence: TGTGCCAGTAGTCCCAGGGACTATTATAAAGAGACCCAGTACTTC. The chain links TRBV19 to TRBJ2-5, with 7 bases matching TRBD2. The CDR3 is 15 residues long. V lost 5 bases and J lost 3; bases outside the gene matches: 9. The germline V gene has CDR1 LNHDA and CDR2 SQIVND (reference sequence).